The 17 T cell receptor beta chains below all came from one sample that was sequenced in a study of immune characterization of retroperitoneal liposarcoma. From the PCR reads, TCRdb called clonotypes with MiXCR, one entry per CDR3 protein. The sample yields about 12,000 distinct CDR3 sequences, about half seen once. Material for sequencing was tumor tissue. These receptors came from a female donor with retroperitoneal liposarcoma.

The rearrangement links TRBV7-6 to TRBJ1-1; D is perhaps TRBD1 (6 bases). The CDR3 runs 17 residues. V lost 1 base to trimming and J lost 1 base, with 16 bases between them. CDR1 is SGHVS and CDR2 is FNYEAQ in the germline V gene. The CDR3 reads CASSLDAGVAENTEAFF. DNA for the CDR3: TGTGCCAGCAGCTTAGACGCAGGGGTCGCTGAGAACACTGAAGCTTTCTTT.

This clonotype appeared a single time. The chain uses TRBV6-1 and TRBJ2-2, with 10 bases identical to TRBD1. The CDR3 length is 14 residues. CDR1 MNHNS and CDR2 SASEGT come from the germline V gene. The ends lost 8 bases at V and 5 bases at J; junction bases unmatched: 5. The CDR3 sequence: CASLGQGITGELFF. CDR3 sequence (DNA): TGTGCCAGCCTGGGACAGGGGATAACCGGGGAGCTGTTTTTT.

This clonotype is classed as medium-sized. The chain is built from TRBV7-2 and TRBJ2-1; perhaps TRBD1 as D (6 bases). Germline V lookup: CDR1 SGHTA, CDR2 FQGNSA. Trimming took 3 bases from V and 10 from J, leaving 19 bases between them. The CDR3 runs 15 residues. The CDR3 DNA sequence: TGTGCCAGCAGCTTCTTCCGGACAGACTCCTACGAGCAGTTCTTC. Translation: CASSFFRTDSYEQFF.

This clonotype was found a few times. This chain links TRBV7-2 with TRBJ2-4; 9 positions agree with TRBD2. Germline values: CDR1 SGHTA, CDR2 FQGNSA. The CDR3 loop spans 14 amino acids. The V and J ends lost 1 base and 13 bases, in that order; junction bases with no gene match: 8. The CDR3 DNA follows: TGTGCCAGCAGCTTAGGGCCCACTAGCGGGTGGCAGTACTTC. It codes for CASSLGPTSGWQYF.

The rearrangement joins TRBV7-2 to TRBJ1-2, with 9 bases fitting TRBD1. This CDR3 is built from 13 residues. In germline, CDR1 is SGHTA, CDR2 FQGNSA. The V and J ends lost 5 bases and 13 bases, in that order; junction bases with no gene match: 11. CDR3 nucleotide sequence: TGTGCCAGCAGCCATCGGGACAGGGCGCCGGTCACCTTC. It specifies CASSHRDRAPVTF.

This clonotype was seen a handful of times. The genes are TRBV6-1 and TRBJ2-1, with D perhaps TRBD1 (6 bases). Germline lookup yields CDR1 MNHNS and CDR2 SASEGT. The V gene lost 6 bases and the J gene lost 10 bases, with 13 bases spanning the gap. The CDR3 sequence is 12 residues long. The chain's CDR3 is CASSLTGYEQFF. In nucleotides, the CDR3 is TGTGCCAGCAGCCTTACAGGGTACGAGCAGTTCTTC.

Many counts were recorded for this clonotype. V is TRBV11-1 and J is TRBJ2-1; D possibly corresponds to TRBD1 (5 bases). The last part of the DNA fits TRBJ2-7 better; the J call may be wrong. Germline CDR1 reads SGHAT; CDR2 reads FQDESV (reference sequence). The CDR3 runs 12 residues. In nucleotides, the CDR3 is TGTGCCAGCAGCCAAGGGGTTTTCGAGCAGTACTTC. Its translation is CASSQGVFEQYF.

The V and J genes are TRBV10-3 and TRBJ2-5; 10 nucleotides agree with TRBD1. The J call may be mistaken, given a closer DNA end match to TRBJ2-7. From germline, CDR1 is ENHRY and CDR2 SYGVKD. The CDR3 contains 14 residues. The CDR3 DNA sequence: TGTGCCATCAGTAACGGACAGGGGGCCTACGAGCAGTACTTC. Translated, it gives CAISNGQGAYEQYF.

The CDR3 region is CASSVSSGRGYEQYF. The CDR3 coding sequence is TGTGCCAGCAGCGTCTCAAGCGGGAGGGGGTACGAGCAGTACTTC. The chain joins TRBV6-6 to TRBJ2-5, with 10 bases lining up with TRBD2. TRBJ2-7 explains the end of the DNA better; the J call may be wrong. This CDR3 has 15 residues. Germline values: CDR1 MNHNY, CDR2 SVGAGI (reference sequence).

The chain uses TRBV6-6 and TRBJ1-5, with TRBD1 matching 8 bases. CDR3 length: 16 residues. With V trimmed by 6 bases and J by 2 bases, 9 bases remained unmatched. Germline CDR1 and CDR2: MNHNY and SVGAGI (reference sequence). The CDR3 nucleotides read TGTGCCAGCAGCAAATCGACAGGGGCTGGCAATCAGCCCCAGCATTTT. This sequence encodes CASSKSTGAGNQPQHF.

This clonotype was seen many times. This chain links TRBV6-1 with TRBJ2-1; 8 bases are a match to TRBD2. V shed 7 bases, J shed 0 bases, and the junction held 5 bases outside the gene matches. The germline V gene has CDR1 MNHNS and CDR2 SASEGT. The CDR3 runs 15 residues. As DNA, the CDR3 is TGTGCCAGCACCACAGCGGGAGTCTCCTACAATGAGCAGTTCTTC. Residues: CASTTAGVSYNEQFF.

On this clonotype itself: Being one base from a much bigger clone, this may be a read error. This rearrangement joins TRBV6-1 to TRBJ2-3, with D maybe TRBD2 (5 bases). TRBJ2-1 matches the DNA end more closely, so the J call is doubtful. The CDR3 is 13 amino acids. Germline CDR1 and CDR2: MNHNS and SASEGT. The CDR3 DNA is TGTGCCAGCAAGCGGCAGAGCTCCTACCAGCAGTTCTTC. This encodes CASKRQSSYQQFF.

In this sample, this clonotype is medium-sized. J is TRBJ2-1 and V is TRBV11-1; 11 bases line up with TRBD2. From germline, CDR1 is SGHAT and CDR2 FQDESV (reference sequence). Losses at the gene ends were 7 bases for V and 4 bases for J; bases not matched to a gene: 12. The CDR3 consists of 17 residues. Here the CDR3 DNA reads TGTGCCAGCACCCTCGGGACTAGCGGACTTTATTACAATGAGCAGTTCTTC. It specifies CASTLGTSGLYYNEQFF.

This clonotype was detected many times. The chain's CDR3 is CASSIKAVSLQETQFF. The CDR3 DNA reads TGTGCCAGCAGCATCAAAGCTGTGAGTCTCCAAGAGACCCAGTTCTTC. The chain couples TRBV7-2 to TRBJ2-1; D gene ambiguous. Germline V CDR1 and CDR2: SGHTA, FQGNSA. The CDR3 is 16 residues long. V shed 5 bases and J shed 13 bases, with 27 bases lying between them.

Only one count was recorded for this clonotype. The chain carries TRBV6-1 and TRBJ1-6; D is possibly TRBD1 (6 bases). V was shortened by 4 bases and J by 4 bases, with 11 bases between the two germline ends. CDR3 length: 15 residues. From germline, CDR1 is MNHNS and CDR2 SASEGT. CDR3 sequence: CASSGGGVYNSPLHF. CDR3 nucleotides: TGTGCCAGCAGTGGAGGGGGAGTTTATAATTCACCCCTCCACTTT.

Comment on this clonotype: Germline and junction disagree at one end, which may indicate a read error. This sequence joins TRBV6-5 and TRBJ2-7, with D perhaps TRBD2 (6 bases). The CDR3 totals 15 residues. Germline CDR1 is MNHEY and CDR2 is SVGAGI. The CDR3 spells CAGTRGAGGNPPLHF. CDR3 nucleotide sequence: TGTGCCGGAACACGGGGAGCGGGCGGGAATCCCCCCCTCCACTTC.

The V call is TRBV7-6, the J call TRBJ2-1; D may be TRBD2 (5 bases). The last part of the DNA fits TRBJ2-7 better; the J call may be wrong. The CDR3 has 17 residues. Germline values: CDR1 SGHVS, CDR2 FNYEAQ. The DNA of the CDR3 is TGTGCCAGCAGCTTAGAACCGGTAGGGAGCTCCTACAATGAGCAGTACTTC. Encoded protein: CASSLEPVGSSYNEQYF.